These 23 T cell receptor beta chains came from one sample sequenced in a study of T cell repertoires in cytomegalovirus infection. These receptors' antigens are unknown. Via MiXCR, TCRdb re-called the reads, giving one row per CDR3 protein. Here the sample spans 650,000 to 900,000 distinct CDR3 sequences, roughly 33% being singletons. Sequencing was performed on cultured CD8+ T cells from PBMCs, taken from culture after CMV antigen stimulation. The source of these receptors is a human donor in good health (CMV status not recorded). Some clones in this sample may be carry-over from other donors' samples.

The CDR3: CASSFAGGNEKLFF. The CDR3 bases are TGTGCCAGCAGCTTTGCCGGGGGGAATGAAAAACTGTTTTTT. The chain couples TRBV7-8 to TRBJ1-4, with a weak D call TRBD1 (5 bases). The CDR3 has 14 amino acids. CDR1 is SGHVS and CDR2 is FQNEAQ in the germline V gene. Deletions cut 3 bases from V and 5 bases from J, with 10 bases between.

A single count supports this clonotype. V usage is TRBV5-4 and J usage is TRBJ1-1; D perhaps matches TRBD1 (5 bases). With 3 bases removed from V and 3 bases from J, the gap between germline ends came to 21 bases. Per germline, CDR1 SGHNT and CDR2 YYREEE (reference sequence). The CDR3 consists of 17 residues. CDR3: CASSSQGTWDGDTEAFF. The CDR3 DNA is TGTGCCAGCAGCTCCCAAGGGACCTGGGACGGGGACACTGAAGCTTTCTTT. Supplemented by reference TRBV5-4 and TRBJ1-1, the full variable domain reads ETGVTQSPTHLIKTRGQQVTLRCSSQSGHNTVSWYQQALGQGPQFIFQYYREEENGRGNFPPRFSGLQFPNYSSELNVNALELDDSALYLCASSSQGTWDGDTEAFFGQGTRLTVV.

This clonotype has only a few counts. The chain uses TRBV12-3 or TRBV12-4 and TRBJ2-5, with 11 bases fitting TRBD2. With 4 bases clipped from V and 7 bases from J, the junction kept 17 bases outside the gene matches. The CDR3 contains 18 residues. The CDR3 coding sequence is TGTGCCAGCAGTTCCTCTAGCGGGGGGAACCCAACGGGAAGGACCCAGTACTTC. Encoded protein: CASSSSSGGNPTGRTQYF.

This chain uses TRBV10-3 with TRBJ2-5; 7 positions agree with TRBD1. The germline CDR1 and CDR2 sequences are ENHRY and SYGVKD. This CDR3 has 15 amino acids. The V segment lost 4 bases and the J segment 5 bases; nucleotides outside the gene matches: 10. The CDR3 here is CAISGANYRGETQYF. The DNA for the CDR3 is TGTGCCATCAGTGGGGCAAATTACAGGGGTGAGACCCAGTACTTC.

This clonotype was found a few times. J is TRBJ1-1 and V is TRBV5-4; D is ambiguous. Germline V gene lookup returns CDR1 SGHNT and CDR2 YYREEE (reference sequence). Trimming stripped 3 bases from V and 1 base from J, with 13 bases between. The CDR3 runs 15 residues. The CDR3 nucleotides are TGTGCCAGCAGCTCGTTGGAGGAGTGGAACACTGAAGCTTTCTTT. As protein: CASSSLEEWNTEAFF.

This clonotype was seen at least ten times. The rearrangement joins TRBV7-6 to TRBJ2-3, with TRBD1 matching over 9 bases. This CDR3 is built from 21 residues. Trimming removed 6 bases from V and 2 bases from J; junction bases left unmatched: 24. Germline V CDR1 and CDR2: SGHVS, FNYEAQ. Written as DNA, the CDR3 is TGTGCCAGCAGTTATTCAACCACCGGGACAGGGCTTCCCCGCCCCACAGATACGCAGTATTTT. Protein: CASSYSTTGTGLPRPTDTQYF.

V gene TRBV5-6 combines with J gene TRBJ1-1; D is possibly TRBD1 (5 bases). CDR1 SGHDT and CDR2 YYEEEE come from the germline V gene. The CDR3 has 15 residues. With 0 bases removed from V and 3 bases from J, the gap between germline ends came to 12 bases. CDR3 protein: CASSLATGPYTEAFF. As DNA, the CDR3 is TGTGCCAGCAGCTTGGCGACGGGACCCTACACTGAAGCTTTCTTT.

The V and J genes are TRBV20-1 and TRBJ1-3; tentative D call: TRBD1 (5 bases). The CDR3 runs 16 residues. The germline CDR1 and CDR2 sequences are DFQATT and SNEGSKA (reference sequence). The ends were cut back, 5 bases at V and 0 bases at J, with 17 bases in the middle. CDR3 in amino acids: CSAAPNVGDSGNTIYF. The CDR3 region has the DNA TGCAGTGCTGCCCCGAACGTGGGGGACTCTGGAAACACCATATATTTT.

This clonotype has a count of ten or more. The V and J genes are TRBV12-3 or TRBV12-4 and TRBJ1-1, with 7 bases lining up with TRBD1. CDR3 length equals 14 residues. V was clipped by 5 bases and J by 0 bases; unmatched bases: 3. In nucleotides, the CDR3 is TGTGCCAGCAGTCTGGACAGGATGAACACTGAAGCTTTCTTT. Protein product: CASSLDRMNTEAFF.

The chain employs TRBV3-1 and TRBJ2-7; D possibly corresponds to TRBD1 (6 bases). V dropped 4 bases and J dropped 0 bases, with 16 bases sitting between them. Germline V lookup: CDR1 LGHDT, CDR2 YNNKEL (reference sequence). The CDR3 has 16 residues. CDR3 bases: TGTGCCAGCAGCCCGGGACACCCAATTAACTCCTACGAGCAGTACTTC. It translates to CASSPGHPINSYEQYF.

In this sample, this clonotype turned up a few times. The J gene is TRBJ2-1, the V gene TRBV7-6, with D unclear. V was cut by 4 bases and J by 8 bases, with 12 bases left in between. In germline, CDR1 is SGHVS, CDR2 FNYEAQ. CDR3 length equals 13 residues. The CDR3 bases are TGTGCCAGCAGCTCCGCGAGGAGCTATGAGCAGTTCTTC. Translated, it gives CASSSARSYEQFF.

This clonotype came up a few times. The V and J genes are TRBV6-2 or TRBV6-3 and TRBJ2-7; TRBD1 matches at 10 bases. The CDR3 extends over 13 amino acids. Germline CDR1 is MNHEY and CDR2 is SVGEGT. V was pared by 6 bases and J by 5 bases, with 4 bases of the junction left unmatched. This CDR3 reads CASRTGTGDEQYV. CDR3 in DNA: TGTGCCAGCAGAACGGGGACAGGGGACGAGCAGTACGTC.

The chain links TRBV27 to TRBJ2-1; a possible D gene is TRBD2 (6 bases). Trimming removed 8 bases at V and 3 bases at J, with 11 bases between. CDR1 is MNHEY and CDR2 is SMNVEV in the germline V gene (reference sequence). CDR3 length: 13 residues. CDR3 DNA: TGTGCCAGCGGGGGGTCGCTCTACAATGAGCAGTTCTTC. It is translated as CASGGSLYNEQFF.

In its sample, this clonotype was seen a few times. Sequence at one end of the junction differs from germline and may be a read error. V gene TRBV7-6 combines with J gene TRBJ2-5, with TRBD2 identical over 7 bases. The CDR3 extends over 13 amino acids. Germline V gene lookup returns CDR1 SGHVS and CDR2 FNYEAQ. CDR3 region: CASSPTGGPDWCF. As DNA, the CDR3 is TGTGCCAGCAGCCCAACGGGGGGACCGGACTGGTGCTTC.

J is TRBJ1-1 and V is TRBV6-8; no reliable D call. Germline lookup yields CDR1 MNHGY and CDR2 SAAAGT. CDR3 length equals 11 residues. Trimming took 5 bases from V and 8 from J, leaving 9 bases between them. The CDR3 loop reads CASSDTFEAFF. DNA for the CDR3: TGTGCCAGCAGTGACACATTCGAAGCTTTCTTT.

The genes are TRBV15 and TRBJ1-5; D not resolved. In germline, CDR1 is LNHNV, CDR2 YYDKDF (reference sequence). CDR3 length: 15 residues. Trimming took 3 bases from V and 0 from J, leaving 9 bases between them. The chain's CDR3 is CATSSYRTSNQPQHF. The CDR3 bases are TGTGCCACCAGCAGCTACCGAACTAGCAATCAGCCCCAGCATTTT.

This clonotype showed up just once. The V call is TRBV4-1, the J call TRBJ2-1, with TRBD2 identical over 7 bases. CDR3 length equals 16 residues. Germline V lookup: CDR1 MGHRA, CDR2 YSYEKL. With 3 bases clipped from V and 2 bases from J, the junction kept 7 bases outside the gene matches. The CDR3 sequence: CASSHEAGDPYNEQFF. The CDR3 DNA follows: TGCGCCAGCAGCCATGAGGCGGGGGACCCCTACAATGAGCAGTTCTTC.

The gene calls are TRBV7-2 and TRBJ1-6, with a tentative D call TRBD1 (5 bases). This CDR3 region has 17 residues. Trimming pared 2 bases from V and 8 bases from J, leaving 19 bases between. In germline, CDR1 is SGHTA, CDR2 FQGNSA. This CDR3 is CASSLRGTAYIDSPLHF. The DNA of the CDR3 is TGTGCCAGCAGCTTAAGGGGTACAGCATATATTGATTCACCCCTCCACTTT.

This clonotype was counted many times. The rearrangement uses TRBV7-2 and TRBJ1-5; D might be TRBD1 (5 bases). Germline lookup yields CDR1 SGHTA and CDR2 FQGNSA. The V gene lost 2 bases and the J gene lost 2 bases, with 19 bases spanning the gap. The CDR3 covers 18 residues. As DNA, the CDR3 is TGTGCCAGCAGCTTAAGAGGGACCTCATACTTTGGCAATCAGCCCCAGCATTTT. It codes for CASSLRGTSYFGNQPQHF.

CDR3 bases: TGCAGCGTTAGAGGAATCGGACCCGAGCAGTACTTC. Protein: CSVRGIGPEQYF. This chain links TRBV29-1 with TRBJ2-7; D is unclear. Germline CDR1 is SQVTM and CDR2 is ANQGSEA. This CDR3 contains 12 residues. Between the trimmed V and J ends, which lost 5 bases and 6 bases, there was a span of 14 bases.

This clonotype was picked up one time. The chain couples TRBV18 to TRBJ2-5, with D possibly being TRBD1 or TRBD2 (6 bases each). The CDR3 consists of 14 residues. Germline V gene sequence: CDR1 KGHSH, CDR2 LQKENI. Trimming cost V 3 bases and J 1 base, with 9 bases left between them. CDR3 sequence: CASSPEGVQETQYF. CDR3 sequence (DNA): TGTGCCAGCTCACCGGAGGGGGTCCAAGAGACCCAGTACTTC.

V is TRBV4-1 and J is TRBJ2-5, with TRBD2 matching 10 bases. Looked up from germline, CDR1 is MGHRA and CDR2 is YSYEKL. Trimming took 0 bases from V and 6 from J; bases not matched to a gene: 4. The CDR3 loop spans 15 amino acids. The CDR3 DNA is TGCGCCAGCAGCCAAGAGGGACTAGCGATGAAGACCCAGTACTTC. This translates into CASSQEGLAMKTQYF.

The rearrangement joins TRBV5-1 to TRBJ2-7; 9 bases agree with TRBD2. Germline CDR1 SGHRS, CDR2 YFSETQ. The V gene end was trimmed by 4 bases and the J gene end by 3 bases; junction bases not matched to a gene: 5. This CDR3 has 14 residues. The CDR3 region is CASSDGGGGYEQYF. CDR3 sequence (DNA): TGCGCCAGCAGCGATGGCGGGGGGGGCTACGAGCAGTACTTC. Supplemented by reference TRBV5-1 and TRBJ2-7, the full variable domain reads KAGVTQTPRYLIKTRGQQVTLSCSPISGHRSVSWYQQTPGQGLQFLFEYFSETQRNKGNFPGRFSGRQFSNSRSEMNVSTLELGDSALYLCASSDGGGGYEQYFGPGTRLTVT.